This T cell receptor (beta chain) appears in the sequencing data of a study of blood T cells in healthy people across ages (dated by TCRdb to 2015 to 2017). Turning to the overall study: Template switching captured roughly one uniquely barcoded TCR beta cDNA molecule per two T cells in model experiments. To avoid experimental bias, donors of different ages were spread randomly across the sequencing lanes. The study analyzed two additional independent replicas of 1 million unique cDNA reads from the same blood draw for two donors, one aged 18 to 29 and one aged 80 or older. The study measured age-related changes in TCR beta repertoire diversity using deep sequencing normalized with unique cDNA molecular identifiers. Donors were grouped into four age groups: young (average 16 years), middle-aged (39), aged (around 62) and long-lived (approximately 78).

The research as a whole found: Bulk unsorted PBMC profiling prevented conclusive comparison of naive and antigen-experienced compartments. Compared with the aged group, the long-lived group had more naive CD4+ T cells, fewer expanded clones and increased TCR diversity, a pattern suggesting age selection. The CMV infection status of donors was not known, potentially confounding age-related changes in expanded clonotypes. As age increased, observed TCR beta diversity per million T cells dropped in a roughly linear way, and a significant reduction was already evident by age 40. Total diversity estimates from one million sequenced T cells were considered lower bounds and underestimates. The percentage of naive T cells measured by flow cytometry correlated strongly with observed TCR beta diversity.

Cut back by 4 bases and 3 bases, the V and J ends lie 8 bases apart. Including the terminal cysteine and phenylalanine, the CDR3 comprises 13 residues. Solely the CDR3 DNA is kept, with 39 bases framed from the first base. Taken from the germline V gene, the CDR1 and CDR2 loops are SGHTA and FQGNSA. The library was made by 5' RACE. This sample was sequenced with an Illumina HiSeq 2500. A second about 7 to 11 cycle PCR used a sample-barcoded 5' primer and a J-beta primer mix. Each TCR beta cDNA molecule received a unique molecular identifier from a template-switch 5' adaptor carrying 12 random nucleotides. At least 2.5 million CDR3-containing paired-end reads were obtained from each sample. First-strand cDNA synthesis was performed from all RNA using the Mint cDNA synthesis kit, with priming by a TRBC-specific oligonucleotide. After uracil-DNA glycosylase treatment, a first 18-cycle PCR used universal primers M1SS and BC2_uni_R on all cDNA. In the paper's pipeline: For normalization, 1 million high-quality reads, each with a distinct molecular identifier, were randomly selected from each sample. Instead of being binned into consensus sequences, reads that shared molecular identifiers were thrown out. MiTCR, run with a Q25 quality threshold and the strictest error-elimination algorithm, handled CDR3 identification, clonotype clustering and error correction. A nonparametric unseen species model with Euler transformation was used to estimate a lower bound on total TCR beta diversity. TCRdb passed the public sequencing reads through fastp at Q25 and MiXCR, retaining productive beta sequences. Identical CDR3 protein sequences are pooled into one entry, listed with their most common genes and DNA. The V and J calls come from TCRdb's annotation, not from the publication. The table for this sample lists 700,000 to 850,000 distinct CDR3 sequences; around 36% of them were counted only once. The ten largest clones capture under 15% of the sample.

This clonotype was found a few times. Which antigen it targets is not known. Qualities for individual bases were not recorded, and no much larger clone is one base off. The donors were around 39 Caucasian individuals from Russia, aged roughly 6 to 100 years, who were systemically healthy. Around 10 milliliters of peripheral blood were drawn from each donor into EDTA-treated Vacutainer tubes. Ficoll-Paque density-gradient centrifugation was used to isolate PBMCs, with at least 6.5 million per sample. Total RNA was extracted from PBMCs with Trizol reagent, with at least 5.5 micrograms obtained per sample. For every donor, flow cytometry on a PBMC aliquot measured the percentage of naive CD45RAhigh/CD27high T cells.

The specimen sequenced was blood. The chain is made from TRBV7-2 and TRBJ2-3, with the D assignment possibly TRBD1 or TRBD2, given 5 matching bases for each. The sequence came from a man younger than 35 in good health. CDR3 protein: CASSSWGTDTQYF. The sequenced DNA is TGTGCCAGCAGCTCATGGGGGACAGATACGCAGTATTTT.